These 23 T cell receptor beta chains came from one sample sequenced in a study of T-cell memory formation after mild COVID-19. TCRdb itself ran the 5' RACE reads through MiXCR, one entry per CDR3 protein. The profile shows fewer than 450,000 distinct CDR3 sequences, 24% of them singletons. The sequenced sample consisted of PBMCs or a T cell subset sorted from them (not recorded which). The receptors stem from an adult woman who had mild COVID-19 (a few samples of this study predate the infection). Cell type and time point are not known.

This clonotype was detected only a few times. This chain joins TRBV10-3 and TRBJ2-1; 14 bases match TRBD2. Germline trimming cut 8 bases from V and 7 bases from J; bases unmatched to any gene: 7. Germline CDR1 reads ENHRY; CDR2 reads SYGVKD. This CDR3 comprises 15 residues. CDR3 in DNA: TGTGCCATCCGACAGACTAGCGGGAGGGGGAATGAGCAGTTCTTC. Amino acid sequence: CAIRQTSGRGNEQFF.

This chain links TRBV7-2 with TRBJ2-5; D could derive from TRBD1 or TRBD2 (5 bases each). Looked up from germline, CDR1 is SGHTA and CDR2 is FQGNSA. The CDR3 is 15 residues long. The V end was cut by 1 base, the J end by 4 bases, with 13 bases between. CDR3 sequence (DNA): TGTGCCAGCAGCTTAGTAGGCACGGGACGAGAGACCCAGTACTTC. Its translation is CASSLVGTGRETQYF.

V and J are TRBV7-3 and TRBJ1-2; 10 nucleotides match TRBD1. V dropped 0 bases and J dropped 2; count of bases not matched to a gene: 6. There are 17 residues in the CDR3. Germline lookup yields CDR1 SGHTA and CDR2 FQGTGA. The CDR3: CASSLTPGQGPNYGYTF. In nucleotides, the CDR3 is TGTGCCAGCAGCTTAACGCCGGGACAGGGGCCCAACTATGGCTACACCTTC.

V and J are TRBV6-6 and TRBJ2-7; 10 bases line up with TRBD1. This CDR3 has 16 residues. Germline CDR1 and CDR2: MNHNY and SVGAGI (reference sequence). The J segment lost 2 bases and the V segment lost 5 bases, leaving 9 bases of the junction unmatched. The CDR3, as DNA: TGTGCCAGCAGTCCGTTTCGGACAGGGGGTACCTACGAGCAGTACTTC. Protein sequence: CASSPFRTGGTYEQYF.

This chain joins TRBV5-1 and TRBJ2-1; the D gene could be TRBD1 or TRBD2 (5 bases each). Trimming took 0 bases from V and 9 from J, leaving 19 bases between them. Germline V lookup: CDR1 SGHRS, CDR2 YFSETQ. This CDR3 contains 16 residues. The CDR3, as DNA: TGCGCCAGCAGCTTGGCCTGGGGGACGCAAGGTTCTGAGCAGTTCTTC. Protein sequence: CASSLAWGTQGSEQFF.

The chain recombines TRBV12-3 or TRBV12-4 with TRBJ2-6, with D maybe TRBD1 (8 bases). Trimming pared 4 bases from V and 1 base from J, leaving 17 bases between. The CDR3 covers 18 residues. The CDR3 spells CASSSGGQGRSGANVLTF. The CDR3 nucleotides are TGTGCCAGCAGTTCGGGAGGACAGGGACGTTCTGGGGCCAACGTCCTGACTTTC.

This clonotype turned up a few times. The chain has TRBV29-1 and TRBJ1-2, with 8 bases aligning to TRBD1. After removal of 8 bases from V and 0 bases from J, the junction contained 5 bases not matched to a gene. This CDR3 has 13 amino acids. Germline V gene lookup returns CDR1 SQVTM and CDR2 ANQGSEA. The CDR3 bases are TGCAGCACAGGGACAGGATCTAACTATGGCTACACCTTC. Protein: CSTGTGSNYGYTF.

This rearrangement joins TRBV12-3 or TRBV12-4 to TRBJ1-2; D might be TRBD1 (5 bases). Trimming stripped 6 bases from V and 6 bases from J, with 17 bases between. CDR3 size: 14 residues. CDR3 sequence reads: CASSRTQGGHGYTF. CDR3 nucleotide sequence: TGTGCCAGCAGCAGAACTCAGGGAGGCCATGGCTACACCTTC.

This clonotype showed up just a few times. The chain links TRBV7-2 to TRBJ2-1; D remains ambiguous. Germline V CDR1 and CDR2: SGHTA, FQGNSA. V dropped 1 base and J dropped 3 bases, with 16 bases sitting between them. The CDR3 spans 17 residues. The CDR3 bases are TGTGCCAGCAGCTTAGGGTCGCAAAAAACATACTACAATGAGCAGTTCTTC. Its translation: CASSLGSQKTYYNEQFF.

The CDR3 DNA reads TGTGCCAGCAGCTTGGGACTAGAGTCCGCCGGGGAGCTGTTTTTT. It is translated as CASSLGLESAGELFF. This chain connects TRBV11-3 to TRBJ2-2; 8 nucleotides align to TRBD2. This CDR3 is built from 15 residues. Germline V gives CDR1 SGHNT, CDR2 YENEEA. V lost 3 bases, J lost 6 bases, and 6 bases stayed unmatched.

This clonotype was recorded many times. The chain joins TRBV23-1 to TRBJ2-2, with 11 bases aligning to TRBD1. TRBV23-1 is classed as an ORF, of uncertain function. Trimming removed 10 bases from V and 4 bases from J; junction bases left unmatched: 8. CDR3 size: 15 residues. Here the CDR3 DNA reads TGCGCCAACAATCCCGGGACAGGGGGCACCGGGGAGCTGTTTTTT. This encodes CANNPGTGGTGELFF.

This clonotype occurred a few times. This chain links TRBV7-3 with TRBJ2-3; tentative D call: TRBD1 (5 bases). V shed 1 base and J shed 2 bases, with 10 bases lying between them. Germline-derived CDR1 and CDR2 are SGHTA and FQGTGA. CDR3 length: 15 residues. In DNA form, the CDR3 reads TGTGCCAGCAGCTTAATGGCCAGGGTCACAGATACGCAGTATTTT. This encodes CASSLMARVTDTQYF.

This chain uses TRBV25-1 with TRBJ1-3; D is possibly TRBD1 (5 bases). Germline V CDR1 and CDR2: MGHDK, SYGVNS. V lost 6 bases, J lost 4 bases, and 19 bases lay in between. The CDR3 sequence is 16 residues long. The CDR3 is CASSKSRQTAGNTIYF. CDR3 nucleotides: TGTGCCAGCAGCAAATCCAGACAGACGGCGGGAAACACCATATATTTT.

This sequence joins TRBV6-5 and TRBJ2-1; D assignment may be TRBD1 or TRBD2 (5 bases each). CDR1 is MNHEY and CDR2 is SVGAGI in the germline V gene. V was cut by 6 bases and J by 7 bases, with 10 bases left in between. This CDR3 contains 12 residues. CDR3 sequence reads: CASSLGRNEQFF. The CDR3 DNA is TGTGCCAGCAGCTTGGGACGAAATGAGCAGTTCTTC.

The CDR3 DNA reads as TGCGCCAGCAGCTGGGCTGGGGGGGACGACCTACGAAAGCAGTACTTC. It specifies CASSWAGGDDLRKQYF. This sequence joins TRBV5-1 and TRBJ2-7; the match to TRBD2 covers 7 bases. V lost 3 bases and J lost 8; bases outside the gene matches: 17. The CDR3 covers 16 residues. The germline V gene encodes CDR1 SGHRS and CDR2 YFSETQ.

This clonotype was found a few times. The J gene is TRBJ1-5, the V gene TRBV9; TRBD1 agrees at 9 bases. Looked up from germline, CDR1 is SGDLS and CDR2 is YYNGEE. V lost 4 bases to trimming and J lost 7 bases; unmatched junction nucleotides: 6. CDR3 size: 14 residues. The CDR3 spells CASSPTGGVQPQHF. The CDR3 coding sequence is TGTGCCAGCAGCCCTACAGGGGGCGTCCAGCCCCAGCATTTT.

The chain uses TRBV7-8 and TRBJ1-1; no clear D. The germline V gene has CDR1 SGHVS and CDR2 FQNEAQ. Trimming took 6 bases from V and 7 from J, leaving 12 bases between them. The CDR3 spans 12 residues. CDR3 sequence reads: CASSYRRDEAFF. In DNA form, the CDR3 reads TGTGCCAGCAGTTACCGACGGGATGAAGCTTTCTTT.

This clonotype has a single count. This chain uses TRBV29-1 with TRBJ1-2; D is uncertain. CDR1 is SQVTM and CDR2 is ANQGSEA in the germline V gene. The CDR3 loop spans 13 amino acids. V dropped 5 bases and J dropped 5 bases, with 15 bases sitting between them. CDR3 loop: CSVLGLSTYGYTF. CDR3 nucleotides: TGCAGCGTTTTAGGGCTATCTACGTATGGCTACACCTTC. The variable domain in full, completed from reference TRBV29-1 and TRBJ1-2, reads SAVISQKPSRDICQRGTSLTIQCQVDSQVTMMFWYRQQPGQSLTLIATANQGSEATYESGFVIDKFPISRPNLTFSTLTVSNMSPEDSSIYLCSVLGLSTYGYTFGSGTRLTVV.

There are a few counts of this clonotype. The J gene is TRBJ2-1, the V gene TRBV7-9; a weak D match, TRBD1 (6 bases). Germline V gene lookup returns CDR1 SEHNR and CDR2 FQNEAQ (reference sequence). The CDR3 has 13 residues. Trimming removed 5 bases from V and 13 bases from J, with 18 bases in between. The CDR3 here is CASSPPSHREQFF. Written as DNA, the CDR3 is TGTGCCAGCAGCCCCCCCTCCCACAGGGAACAGTTCTTC.

This clonotype was seen more than once but under ten times. The chain uses TRBV5-1 and TRBJ1-1; D uncertain. Germline lookup yields CDR1 SGHRS and CDR2 YFSETQ. V was pared by 7 bases and J by 3 bases, with 13 bases between. The CDR3 has 13 amino acids. CDR3 residues: CASRASWHTEAFF. CDR3 nucleotides: TGCGCCAGCCGGGCCTCCTGGCACACTGAAGCTTTCTTT.

This clonotype was seen more than once but under ten times. The CDR3 sequence: CASRNRQGASTGELFF. The CDR3 DNA reads as TGTGCCAGCAGGAATAGACAGGGGGCGAGCACCGGGGAGCTGTTTTTT. The rearrangement links TRBV6-1 to TRBJ2-2; 10 nucleotides agree with TRBD1. Per germline, CDR1 MNHNS and CDR2 SASEGT. V dropped 6 bases and J dropped 4; count of bases not matched to a gene: 8. CDR3 length equals 16 residues.

This clonotype was picked up many times. The chain has TRBV2 and TRBJ2-7; the D gene is possibly TRBD2 (5 bases). The CDR3 totals 16 residues. CDR1 SNHLY and CDR2 FYNNEI come from the germline V gene. With 7 bases removed from V and 0 bases from J, the gap between germline ends came to 19 bases. The CDR3 here is CASKKEVDSASYEQYF. The CDR3, as DNA: TGTGCCAGCAAGAAGGAGGTAGATTCCGCCTCCTACGAGCAGTACTTC.

Only one count was recorded for this clonotype. The CDR3 sequence is CASGPGLGYNEQFF. CDR3 nucleotide sequence: TGTGCTAGTGGTCCTGGACTGGGCTACAATGAGCAGTTCTTC. The V call is TRBV12-5, the J call TRBJ2-1, with D perhaps TRBD2 (5 bases). Trimming cost V 5 bases and J 3 bases, with 11 bases left between them. The CDR3 spans 14 residues. Germline V CDR1 and CDR2: LGHNT, FRNRAP.